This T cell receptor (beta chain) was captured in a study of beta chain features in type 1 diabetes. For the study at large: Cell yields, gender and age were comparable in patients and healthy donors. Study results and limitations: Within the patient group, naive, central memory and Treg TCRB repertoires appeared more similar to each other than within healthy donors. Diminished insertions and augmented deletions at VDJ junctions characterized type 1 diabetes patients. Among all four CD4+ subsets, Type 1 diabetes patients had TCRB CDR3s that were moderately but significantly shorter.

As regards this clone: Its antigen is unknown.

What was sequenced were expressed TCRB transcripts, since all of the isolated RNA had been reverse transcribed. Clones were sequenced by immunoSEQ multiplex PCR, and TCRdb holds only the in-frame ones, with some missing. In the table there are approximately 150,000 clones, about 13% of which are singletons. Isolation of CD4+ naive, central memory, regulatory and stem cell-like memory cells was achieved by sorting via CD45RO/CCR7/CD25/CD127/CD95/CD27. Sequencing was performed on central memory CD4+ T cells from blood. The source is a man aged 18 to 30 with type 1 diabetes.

The CDR3 is CASRTGTGNSPLHF. CDR3 DNA sequence: TGCGCCAGCAGGACAGGGACGGGAAATTCACCCCTCCACTTT. The rearrangement uses TRBV5-1 and TRBJ1-6, with 7 bases that match TRBD1. V dropped 5 bases and J dropped 7; count of bases not matched to a gene: 6. Germline-derived CDR1 and CDR2 are SGHRS and YFSETQ. This CDR3 has 14 amino acids.